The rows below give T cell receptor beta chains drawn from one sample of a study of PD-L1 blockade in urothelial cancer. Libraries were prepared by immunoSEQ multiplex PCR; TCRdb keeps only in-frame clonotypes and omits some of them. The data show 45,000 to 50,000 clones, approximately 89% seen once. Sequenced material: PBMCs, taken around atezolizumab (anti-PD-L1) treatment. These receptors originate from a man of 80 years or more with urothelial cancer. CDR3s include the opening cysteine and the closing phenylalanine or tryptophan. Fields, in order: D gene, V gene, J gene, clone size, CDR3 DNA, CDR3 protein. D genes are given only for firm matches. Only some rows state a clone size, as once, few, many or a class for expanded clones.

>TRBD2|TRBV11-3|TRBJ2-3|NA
TGTGCCAGCAGTCTTGGACTAGCGGGAGGTGTGGATACGCAGTATTTT
CASSLGLAGGVDTQYF
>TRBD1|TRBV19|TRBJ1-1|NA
TGTGCCAGTAGTCGGGAGGACAGGGTCAACACTGAAGCTTTCTTT
CASSREDRVNTEAFF
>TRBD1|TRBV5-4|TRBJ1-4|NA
TGTGCCAGCAGCTTGGGTTCGGGACAGGGGAGTGAAAAACTGTTTTTT
CASSLGSGQGSEKLFF
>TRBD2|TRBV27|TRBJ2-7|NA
TGTGCCAGCAGTTCCCCCCCGGGCACGGGGGGGGAGCAGTACTTC
CASSSPPGTGGEQYF
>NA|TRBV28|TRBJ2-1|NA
TGTGCCAGCAGTTTAGGGATCGGCAGGGGACGCAATGAGCAGTTCTTC
CASSLGIGRGRNEQFF
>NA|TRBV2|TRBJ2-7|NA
TGTGCCAGCAGTCCCCGGGTGACCGAGCAGTACTTC
CASSPRVTEQYF
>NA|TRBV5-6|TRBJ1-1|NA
TGTGCCAGCAGCTTGAGGCGGGGCATGTACACTGAAGCTTTCTTT
CASSLRRGMYTEAFF
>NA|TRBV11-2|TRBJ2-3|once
TGTGCCAGCAGTAGACTAACGCGGACCACAGATACGCAGTATTTT
CASSRLTRTTDTQYF
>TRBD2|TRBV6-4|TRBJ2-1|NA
TGTGCCAGCAGTGTGGGTCGGCGGGAGGGCCGCAACAATGAGCAGTTCTTC
CASSVGRREGRNNEQFF
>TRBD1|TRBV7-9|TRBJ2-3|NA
TGTGCCAGCAGCTTCGCCAATCCCGGGACAGGGCAGTATTTT
CASSFANPGTGQYF
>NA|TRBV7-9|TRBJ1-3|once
TGTGCCAGCGGAATCGGCAGGGCCGGAAACACCATATATTTT
CASGIGRAGNTIYF
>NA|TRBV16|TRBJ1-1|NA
TGTGCCAGCAGCGGACAGCCGAACACTGAAGCTTTCTTT
CASSGQPNTEAFF
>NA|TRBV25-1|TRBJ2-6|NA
TGTGCCAGCGACGGGAGCTCTGGGGCCAACGTCCTGACTTTC
CASDGSSGANVLTF
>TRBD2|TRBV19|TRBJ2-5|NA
TGTGCCAGTAGTCCCGGGACTAGCGGGGCTCAAGAGACCCAGTACTTC
CASSPGTSGAQETQYF
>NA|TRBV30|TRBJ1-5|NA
TGTGCCTGGAGTGCGACGATCCGAGCGGCAATTCAGCCCCAGCATTTT
CAWSATIRAAIQPQHF
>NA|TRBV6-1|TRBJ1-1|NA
TGTGCCAGCAGTGACAGGGACTTCTCTCAAGCTTTCTTT
CASSDRDFSQAFF
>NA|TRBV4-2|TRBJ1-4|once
TGTGCCAGCAGCCAAGATCTTAGGGGTGGGAATGAAAAACTGTTTTTT
CASSQDLRGGNEKLFF
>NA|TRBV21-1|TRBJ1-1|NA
TGTGCCAGCAGCAAAGTACGTCCCGGACTCGAAGCTTTCTTT
CASSKVRPGLEAFF
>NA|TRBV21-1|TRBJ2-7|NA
TGTGCCAGCAGCAAGGGACTAGCGGGAGGCCCGAGCTCCTACGAGCAGTACTTC
CASSKGLAGGPSSYEQYF
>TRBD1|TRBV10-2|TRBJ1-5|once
TGCGCCAGCAGATCCGGGACAGGGGCCTTCAATCAGCCCCAGCATTTT
CASRSGTGAFNQPQHF
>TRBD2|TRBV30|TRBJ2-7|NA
TGTGCCTGGAACGGCGGGAGGGCCTGGACCCCTGCCTACGAGCAGTACTTC
CAWNGGRAWTPAYEQYF
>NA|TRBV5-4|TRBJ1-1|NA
TGTGCCAGCAGCTTATCGTCGACAGGACACACTGAAGCTTTCTTT
CASSLSSTGHTEAFF
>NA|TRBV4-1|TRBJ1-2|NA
TGCGCCAGCAGCCAAGAAGGAGGGGCGGACTATGGCTACACCTTC
CASSQEGGADYGYTF
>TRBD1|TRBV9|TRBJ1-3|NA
TGTGCCAGCAGCGTAGAGGGGACAGGGGCTGGAAACACCATATATTTT
CASSVEGTGAGNTIYF
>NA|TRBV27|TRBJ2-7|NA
TGTGCCAGCAGTAGACAGCCTACCTACGAGCAGTACTTC
CASSRQPTYEQYF
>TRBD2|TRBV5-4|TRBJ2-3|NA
TGTGCCAGCAGTTCCGGGACTAGCGGTTTCACAGATACGCAGTATTTT
CASSSGTSGFTDTQYF
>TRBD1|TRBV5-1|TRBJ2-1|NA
TGCGCCAGCAGCTTGGAAGCGACAGGGAGCTCCTACAATGAGCAGTTCTTC
CASSLEATGSSYNEQFF
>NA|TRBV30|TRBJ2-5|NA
TGTGCCTGGATGTCGACAGCTGTCTACCAAGAGACCCAGTACTTC
CAWMSTAVYQETQYF
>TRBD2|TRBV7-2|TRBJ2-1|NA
TGTGCCAGCAGCTCACCCGGGACTAGCAGTGAGCAGTTCTTC
CASSSPGTSSEQFF
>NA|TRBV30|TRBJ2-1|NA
TGTGCCTGGACCTTGGGGGGAGTTAACAATGAGCAGTTCTTC
CAWTLGGVNNEQFF
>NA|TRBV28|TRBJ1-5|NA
TGTGCCAGCAGTACGAACGGAGCCCAGCATTTT
CASSTNGAQHF
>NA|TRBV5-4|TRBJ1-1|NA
TGTGCCAGCAGCTTGGGCAGGGACACTGAAGCTTTCTTT
CASSLGRDTEAFF
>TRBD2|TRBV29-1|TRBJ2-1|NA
TGCAGCGGGGGGACTAGCGGTCTCAATGAGCAGTTCTTC
CSGGTSGLNEQFF
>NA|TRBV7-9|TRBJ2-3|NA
TGTGCCAGCAGCCCAACAGGGCCCGACACAGATACGCAGTATTTT
CASSPTGPDTDTQYF
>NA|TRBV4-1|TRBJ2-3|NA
TGCGCCAGCCGCAGGCGCCAATATTTTAGCACAGATACGCAGTATTTT
CASRRRQYFSTDTQYF
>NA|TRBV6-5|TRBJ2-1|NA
TGTGCCAGCAGTTACTCGGGAGGCCGGAACAATGAGCAGTTCTTC
CASSYSGGRNNEQFF
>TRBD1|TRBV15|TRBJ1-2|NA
TGTGCCACCAGCAGAGGGGACAGGAACTATGGCTACACCTTC
CATSRGDRNYGYTF
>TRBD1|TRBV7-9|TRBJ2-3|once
TGTGCCAGCAGCCCTTACAGGGGTTCTGTAGATACGCAGTATTTT
CASSPYRGSVDTQYF
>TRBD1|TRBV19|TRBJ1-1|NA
TGTGCCAGTAGTACGCGGGACAGAAACACTGAAGCTTTCTTT
CASSTRDRNTEAFF
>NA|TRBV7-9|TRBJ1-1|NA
TGTGCCAGCAGCTCCGAGGGGGGGGAAACTGAAGCTTTCTTT
CASSSEGGETEAFF
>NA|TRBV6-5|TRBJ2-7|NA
TGTGCCAGCAACCCGCGACAAACGTATACCTACGAGCAGTACTTC
CASNPRQTYTYEQYF
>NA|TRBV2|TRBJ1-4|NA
TGTGCCAGCAGTGAAGGTGGACGAGGGTTTAATGAAAAACTGTTTTTT
CASSEGGRGFNEKLFF
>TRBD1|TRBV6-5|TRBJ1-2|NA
TGTGCCAGCAAACAGGGGGCTATCAACTATGGCTACACCTTC
CASKQGAINYGYTF
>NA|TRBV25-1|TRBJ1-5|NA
TGTGCCAGCAGTGATACAGGTTCCCAGCCCCAGCATTTT
CASSDTGSQPQHF
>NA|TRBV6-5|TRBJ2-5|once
TGTGCCAGCAGTGGCCGCTGGGAGACCCAGTACTTC
CASSGRWETQYF
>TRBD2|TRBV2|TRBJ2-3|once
TGTGCCAGCAGCCTCATAGCGGGAGGTGGCACAGATACGCAGTATTTT
CASSLIAGGGTDTQYF
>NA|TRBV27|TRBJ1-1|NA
TGTGCCAGCAGGGGACACCTCATGAACACTGAAGCTTTCTTT
CASRGHLMNTEAFF
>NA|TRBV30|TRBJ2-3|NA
TGTGCCTGGAGTCGGGACACCAGCACAGATACGCAGTATTTT
CAWSRDTSTDTQYF
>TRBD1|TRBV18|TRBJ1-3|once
TGTGCCAGCTCACCAGAATGGGACAGGGGGCCTGGAAACACCATATATTTT
CASSPEWDRGPGNTIYF
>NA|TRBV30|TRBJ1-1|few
TGTGCCTGGAGTGTCGGGGTCTCTAAAGCTTTCTTT
CAWSVGVSKAFF
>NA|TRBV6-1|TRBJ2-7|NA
TGTGCCAGCAGTGCGCAAGGGACACAGGGAGAGCAGTACTTC
CASSAQGTQGEQYF
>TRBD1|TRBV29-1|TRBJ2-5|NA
TGCAGCGTTTTTGGACAGGGAACAGAGACCCAGTACTTC
CSVFGQGTETQYF
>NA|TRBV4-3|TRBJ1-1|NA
TGCGCCAGCAGCCAAGACCTCAGGGACACTGAAGCTTTCTTT
CASSQDLRDTEAFF